This T cell receptor beta chain comes out of a study of response to subunit inactivated influenza vaccine. TCRdb itself ran the RT-PCR reads through MiXCR, one entry per CDR3 protein. Of about half a million distinct CDR3 sequences detected, roughly 23% appear once; the ten largest clones hold approximately 2%. Regarding this clonotype: Its antigen is still unknown.

The CDR3 covers 10 residues. CDR1 is GTSNPN and CDR2 is SVGIG in the germline V gene (reference sequence). Trimming took off 5 bases at V and 6 bases at J, with 8 bases between the two ends. Regarding the study as a whole: With each seasonal influenza vaccination, the authors suggested, few new T cells are recruited.

The chain combines TRBV30 with TRBJ2-7; maybe TRBD1 (5 bases). This TCR was recovered from a man aged 45-65 years who received an inactivated influenza vaccine. The sample was CD4+ T cells sorted from PBMCs, taken about 5 days after vaccination. The CDR3 region is CAWGHGEQYF. The CDR3 DNA sequence: TGTGCCTGGGGACATGGCGAGCAGTACTTC.